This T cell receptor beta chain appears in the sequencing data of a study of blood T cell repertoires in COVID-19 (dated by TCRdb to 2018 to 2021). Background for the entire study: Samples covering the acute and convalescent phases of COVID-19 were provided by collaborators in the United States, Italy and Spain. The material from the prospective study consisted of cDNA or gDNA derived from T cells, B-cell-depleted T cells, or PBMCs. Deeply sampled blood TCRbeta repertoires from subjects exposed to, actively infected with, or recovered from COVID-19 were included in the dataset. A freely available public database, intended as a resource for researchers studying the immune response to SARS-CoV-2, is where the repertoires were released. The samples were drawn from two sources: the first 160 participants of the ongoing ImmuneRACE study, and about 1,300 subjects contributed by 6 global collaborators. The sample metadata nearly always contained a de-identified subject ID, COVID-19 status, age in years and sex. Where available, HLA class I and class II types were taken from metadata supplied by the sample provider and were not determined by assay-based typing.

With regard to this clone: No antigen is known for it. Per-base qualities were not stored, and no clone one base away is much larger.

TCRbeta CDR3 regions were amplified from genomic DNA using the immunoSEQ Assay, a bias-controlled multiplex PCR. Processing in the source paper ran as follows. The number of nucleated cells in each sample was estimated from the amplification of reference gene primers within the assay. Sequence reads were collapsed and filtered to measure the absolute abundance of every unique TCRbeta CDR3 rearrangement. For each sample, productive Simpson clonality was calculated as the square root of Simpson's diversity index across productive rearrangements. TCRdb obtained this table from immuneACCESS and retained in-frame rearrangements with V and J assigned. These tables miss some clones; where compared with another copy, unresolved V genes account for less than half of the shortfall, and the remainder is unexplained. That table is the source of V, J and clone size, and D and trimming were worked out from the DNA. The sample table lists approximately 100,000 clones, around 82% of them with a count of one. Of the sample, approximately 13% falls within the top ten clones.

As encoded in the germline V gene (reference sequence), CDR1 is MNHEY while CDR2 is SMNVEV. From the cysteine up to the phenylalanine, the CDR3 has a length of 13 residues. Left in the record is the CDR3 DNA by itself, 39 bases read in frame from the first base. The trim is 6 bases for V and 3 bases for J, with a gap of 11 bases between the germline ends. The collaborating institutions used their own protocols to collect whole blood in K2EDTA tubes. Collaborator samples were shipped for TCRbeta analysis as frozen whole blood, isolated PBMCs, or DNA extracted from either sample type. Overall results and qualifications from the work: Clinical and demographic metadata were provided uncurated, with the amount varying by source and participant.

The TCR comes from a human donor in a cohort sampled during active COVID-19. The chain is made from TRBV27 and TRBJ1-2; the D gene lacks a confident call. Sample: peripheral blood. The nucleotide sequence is TGTGCCAGCAGAAAGCTCGGAGACTATGGCTACACCTTC. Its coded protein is CASRKLGDYGYTF.